This is a list of T cell receptor beta chains from one sample in a study of T cells in Graves' hyperthyroidism and ophthalmopathy. One entry per CDR3 protein, called by TCRdb with MiXCR from the multiplex PCR reads. Here the sample spans some 760,000 distinct CDR3 sequences, about 15% being singletons. Sequencing was performed on blood. The receptors were sampled from a woman aged 18-35 years with Graves' hyperthyroidism. CDR3s include the opening cysteine and the closing phenylalanine or tryptophan. D genes are given only for firm matches. Not all rows give a size; the values are once, few, many and, for expanded clones, a class.

V gene	J gene	CDR3 length	D gene	clone size	CDR3 protein	CDR3 DNA
TRBV7-9	TRBJ2-5	15	-	many	CASSRQGKAQETQYF	TGTGCCAGCAGCCGGCAGGGAAAGGCCCAAGAGACCCAGTACTTC
TRBV7-8	TRBJ2-1	16	TRBD2	once	CASSRERLAGENEQFF	TGTGCCAGCAGCCGGGAACGACTAGCGGGCGAAAATGAGCAGTTCTTC
TRBV30	TRBJ2-7	13	-	many	CAWAERAGAREYF	TGTGCCTGGGCAGAGCGGGCAGGGGCCCGAGAGTACTTC
TRBV11-2	TRBJ2-1	16	TRBD2	many	CASSSRGLPRHNEQFF	TGTGCCAGCAGCTCCCGGGGACTACCCCGGCACAATGAGCAGTTCTTC
TRBV5-1	TRBJ2-7	14	-	many	CASSYGDSGYEQYF	TGCGCCAGCAGCTATGGGGATTCAGGCTACGAGCAGTACTTC
TRBV28	TRBJ2-7	14	-	few	CASSYTEGRYEQYF	TGTGCCAGCAGTTATACAGAGGGACGCTACGAGCAGTACTTC
TRBV7-6	TRBJ2-7	14	-	many	CASSLPEGEGEQYF	TGTGCCAGCAGCTTACCGGAGGGAGAGGGCGAGCAGTACTTC
TRBV12-3/TRBV12-4	TRBJ1-1	12	-	many	CASSSWTTEAFF	TGTGCCAGCAGTTCGTGGACAACTGAAGCTTTCTTT
TRBV12-3/TRBV12-4	TRBJ2-2	16	TRBD2	many	CASSPRTSGSTGELFF	TGTGCCAGCAGCCCCAGGACTAGCGGGAGCACCGGGGAGCTGTTTTTT
TRBV11-2	TRBJ1-5	15	-	many	CASSLAGEFNQPQHF	TGTGCCAGCAGCCTAGCAGGGGAATTTAATCAGCCCCAGCATTTT
TRBV12-5	TRBJ2-3	16	TRBD2	-	CASGLGLAGDTDTQYF	TGTGCTAGTGGTTTGGGACTAGCGGGAGACACAGATACGCAGTATTTT
TRBV6-1	TRBJ2-7	13	-	many	CASSITWRYEQYF	TGTGCCAGCAGTATCACTTGGCGGTACGAGCAGTACTTC
TRBV2	TRBJ2-5	14	-	many	CASSDPPGQETQYF	TGTGCCAGCAGTGACCCCCCCGGGCAGGAGACCCAGTACTTC
TRBV12-3/TRBV12-4	TRBJ2-1	16	-	many	CASSLLGSGRNNEQFF	TGTGCCAGCAGTTTATTGGGTAGTGGCCGAAACAATGAGCAGTTCTTC
TRBV19	TRBJ1-1	15	-	-	CASSMGGGMNTEAFF	TGTGCCAGTAGTATGGGAGGAGGCATGAACACTGAAGCTTTCTTT
TRBV11-2	TRBJ2-1	15	-	many	CASSQRTNGYNEQFF	TGTGCCAGCAGCCAGCGGACTAACGGTTACAATGAGCAGTTCTTC
TRBV19	TRBJ1-2	14	-	few	CASSIDSPNYGYTF	TGTGCCAGTAGTATTGACAGCCCTAACTATGGCTACACCTTC
TRBV2	TRBJ1-2	13	-	many	CASSDLRIYGYTF	TGTGCCAGCAGTGATTTACGCATCTATGGCTACACCTTC
TRBV24-1	TRBJ2-3	12	-	many	CATSDQTDTQYF	TGTGCCACCAGTGATCAAACAGATACGCAGTATTTT
TRBV6-2/TRBV6-3	TRBJ2-1	13	TRBD1	few	CASETGGRNEQFF	TGTGCCAGCGAGACAGGGGGTCGCAATGAGCAGTTCTTC
TRBV20-1	TRBJ2-5	12	-	-	CSADGGLETQYF	TGCAGTGCTGATGGGGGGTTGGAGACCCAGTACTTC
TRBV5-1	TRBJ2-1	14	TRBD2	few	CAGSEVTSGQEQFF	TGCGCCGGCAGCGAAGTTACTAGCGGACAGGAGCAGTTCTTC
TRBV28	TRBJ2-7	15	TRBD2	many	CASRVDSGGAYEQYF	TGTGCCAGCAGGGTGGACAGCGGGGGGGCCTACGAGCAGTACTTC
TRBV20-1	TRBJ2-2	15	TRBD1	few	CSARDGTGITGELFF	TGCAGTGCTAGAGATGGGACAGGGATAACCGGGGAGCTGTTTTTT
TRBV7-9	TRBJ1-1	12	-	many	CASRRHDTEAFF	TGTGCCAGCAGACGACACGACACTGAAGCTTTCTTT
TRBV12-3/TRBV12-4	TRBJ2-7	18	TRBD2	many	CASSSTGLAGAPPGEQYF	TGTGCCAGCAGTTCCACGGGACTAGCGGGAGCCCCTCCGGGCGAGCAGTACTTC
TRBV30	TRBJ1-5	20	TRBD1	many	CAWSVRMTGIGSYSNQPQHF	TGTGCCTGGAGTGTACGAATGACAGGGATCGGCTCCTATAGCAATCAGCCCCAGCATTTT
TRBV11-2	TRBJ2-1	16	TRBD2	many	CASSPGGIAGGLEQFF	TGTGCCAGCAGCCCCGGGGGAATAGCGGGAGGGCTCGAGCAGTTCTTC
TRBV20-1	TRBJ2-7	12	-	many	CSVGQGAGEQYF	TGCAGTGTGGGCCAGGGAGCTGGGGAGCAGTACTTC
TRBV3-1	TRBJ1-1	16	-	-	CASSQDVGVETTEAFF	TGTGCCAGCAGCCAAGATGTGGGGGTCGAGACCACTGAAGCTTTCTTT
TRBV12-3/TRBV12-4	TRBJ1-3	15	-	few	CASTRGRGDRNTIYF	TGTGCCAGCACTAGAGGCCGGGGCGATAGAAACACCATATATTTT
TRBV28	TRBJ2-3	17	TRBD2	-	CASSPPPRLAPTDTQYF	TGTGCCAGCAGTCCACCACCGCGACTAGCTCCCACAGATACGCAGTATTTT
TRBV4-1	TRBJ2-1	22	TRBD2	many	CASSQPYRGIAGAGLTRNEQFF	TGCGCCAGCAGCCAGCCCTACAGGGGAATAGCGGGAGCGGGGTTAACACGCAATGAGCAGTTCTTC
TRBV5-1	TRBJ1-1	14	-	many	CASSLGQGTTEAFF	TGCGCCAGCAGCTTGGGCCAGGGCACGACTGAAGCTTTCTTT
TRBV24-1	TRBJ1-1	13	-	many	CATSDWSDTEAFF	TGTGCCACCAGTGATTGGTCGGACACTGAAGCTTTCTTT
TRBV28	TRBJ2-1	15	TRBD1	many	CAIPWRGQGGGEQFF	TGTGCCATCCCCTGGCGGGGACAGGGGGGCGGGGAGCAGTTCTTC
TRBV12-3/TRBV12-4	TRBJ2-1	14	TRBD2	-	CASSAGLADNEQFF	TGTGCCAGCAGCGCCGGACTAGCCGACAATGAGCAGTTCTTC
TRBV27	TRBJ2-3	17	-	few	CASSLSGGGPHTDTQYF	TGTGCCAGCAGTTTATCGGGTGGCGGGCCTCACACAGATACGCAGTATTTT
TRBV4-3	TRBJ2-7	15	-	many	CASSQEPAVGYEQYF	TGCGCCAGCAGCCAAGAACCCGCTGTAGGCTACGAGCAGTACTTC
TRBV4-1	TRBJ2-7	14	TRBD1	many	CASSFDRGDYEQYF	TGCGCCAGCAGCTTCGACAGGGGTGACTACGAGCAGTACTTC
TRBV13	TRBJ2-1	18	-	many	CASSEITGTDSSYNEQFF	TGTGCCAGCAGCGAAATTACCGGGACGGATAGCTCCTACAATGAGCAGTTCTTC
TRBV19	TRBJ1-5	15	-	-	CASKGWQNSNQPRHF	TGTGCCAGTAAAGGATGGCAGAATAGCAATCAGCCCCGGCATTTT
TRBV7-2	TRBJ1-6	14	-	-	CASSPRGRNSPLHF	TGTGCCAGCAGCCCCAGGGGTCGTAATTCACCCCTCCACTTT
TRBV28	TRBJ2-1	15	TRBD1	many	CASSPGTGGMNEQFF	TGTGCCAGCAGTCCAGGGACAGGGGGCATGAATGAGCAGTTCTTC
TRBV20-1	TRBJ2-7	14	TRBD1	many	CSARDRDRVSEQYF	TGCAGTGCTAGAGACCGGGACAGGGTTAGCGAGCAGTACTTC